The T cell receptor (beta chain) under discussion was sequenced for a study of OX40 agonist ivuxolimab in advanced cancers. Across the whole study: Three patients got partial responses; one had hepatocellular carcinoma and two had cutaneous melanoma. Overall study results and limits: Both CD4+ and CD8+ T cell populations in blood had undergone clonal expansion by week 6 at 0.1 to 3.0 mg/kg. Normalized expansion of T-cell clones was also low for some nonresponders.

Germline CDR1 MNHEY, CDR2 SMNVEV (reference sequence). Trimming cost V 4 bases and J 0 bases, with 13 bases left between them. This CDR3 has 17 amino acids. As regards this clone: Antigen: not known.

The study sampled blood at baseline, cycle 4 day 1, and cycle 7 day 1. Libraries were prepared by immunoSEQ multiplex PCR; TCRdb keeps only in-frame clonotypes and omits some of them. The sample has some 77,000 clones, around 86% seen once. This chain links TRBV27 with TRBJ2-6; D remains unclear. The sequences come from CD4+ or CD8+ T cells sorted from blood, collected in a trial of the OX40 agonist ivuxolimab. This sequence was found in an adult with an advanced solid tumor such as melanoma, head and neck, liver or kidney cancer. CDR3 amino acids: CASSYSPALSGANVLTF. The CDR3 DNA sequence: TGTGCCAGCAGTTACAGTCCAGCCCTCTCTGGGGCCAACGTCCTGACTTTC.